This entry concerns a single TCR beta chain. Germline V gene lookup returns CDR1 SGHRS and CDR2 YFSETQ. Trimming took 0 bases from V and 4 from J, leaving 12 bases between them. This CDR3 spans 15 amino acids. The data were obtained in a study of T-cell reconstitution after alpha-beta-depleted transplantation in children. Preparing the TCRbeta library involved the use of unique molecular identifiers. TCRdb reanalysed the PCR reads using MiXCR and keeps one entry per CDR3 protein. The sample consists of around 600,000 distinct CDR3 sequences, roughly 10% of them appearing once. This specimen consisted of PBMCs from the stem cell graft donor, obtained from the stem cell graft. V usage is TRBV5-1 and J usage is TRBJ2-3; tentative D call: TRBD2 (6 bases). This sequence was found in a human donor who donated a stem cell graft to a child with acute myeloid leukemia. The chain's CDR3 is CASSLAGDRSDTQYF. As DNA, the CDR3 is TGCGCCAGCAGCTTGGCGGGGGATCGGTCAGATACGCAGTATTTT.